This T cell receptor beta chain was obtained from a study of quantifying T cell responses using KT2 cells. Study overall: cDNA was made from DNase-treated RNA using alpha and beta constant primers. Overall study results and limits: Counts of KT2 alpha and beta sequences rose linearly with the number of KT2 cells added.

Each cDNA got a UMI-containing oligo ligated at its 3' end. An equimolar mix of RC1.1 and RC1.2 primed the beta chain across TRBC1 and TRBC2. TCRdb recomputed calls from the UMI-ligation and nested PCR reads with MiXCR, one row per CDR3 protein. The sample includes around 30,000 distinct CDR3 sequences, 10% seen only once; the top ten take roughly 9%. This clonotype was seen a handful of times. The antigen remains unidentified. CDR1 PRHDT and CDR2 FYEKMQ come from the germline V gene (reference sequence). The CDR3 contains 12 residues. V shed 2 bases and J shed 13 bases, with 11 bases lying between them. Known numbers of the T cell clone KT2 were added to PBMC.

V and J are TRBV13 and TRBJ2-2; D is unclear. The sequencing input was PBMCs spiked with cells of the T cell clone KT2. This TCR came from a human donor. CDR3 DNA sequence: TGTGCCAGCAGCTTAAGAGGAAGTGGGCTGTTTTTT. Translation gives CASSLRGSGLFF.